The present T cell receptor (beta chain) was sequenced within a study of blood T cell repertoires in COVID-19. Study context: The study drew acute and convalescent COVID-19 samples from the United States, Italy and Spain. T cells, B-cell-depleted T cells, or PBMCs supplied cDNA or gDNA.

Authors' data handling: Estimation of nucleated cell counts relied on the amplification of reference gene primers. TCRdb keeps only in-frame clones here, not all; method: immunoSEQ multiplex PCR. V and J calls and clone size follow that table, whereas D and trimming were derived from the DNA. Of about 100,000 clones listed, about 90% are singletons. This clonotype originated in a human donor in a cohort sampled during active COVID-19. Input material: peripheral blood.

CDR3 coding DNA: TGTGCCAGCAGTCCCTCGGGGGGCCAGCAAGAGACCCAGTACTTC. This sequence encodes CASSPSGGQQETQYF. The chain carries TRBV28 and TRBJ2-5; maybe TRBD2 (7 bases). The germline V gene has CDR1 MDHEN and CDR2 SYDVKM. The CDR3 runs 15 residues. Trimming took off 5 bases at V and 2 bases at J, with 15 bases between the two ends.